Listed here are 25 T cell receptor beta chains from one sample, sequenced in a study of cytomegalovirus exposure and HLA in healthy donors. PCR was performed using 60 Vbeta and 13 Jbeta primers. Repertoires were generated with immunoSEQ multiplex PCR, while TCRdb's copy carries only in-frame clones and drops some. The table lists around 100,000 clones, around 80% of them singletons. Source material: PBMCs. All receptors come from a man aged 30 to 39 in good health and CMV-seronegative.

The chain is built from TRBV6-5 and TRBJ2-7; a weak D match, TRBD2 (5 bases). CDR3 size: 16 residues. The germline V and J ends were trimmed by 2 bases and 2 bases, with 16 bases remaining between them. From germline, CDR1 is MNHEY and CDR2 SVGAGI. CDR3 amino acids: CASSYAPSGSAYEQYF. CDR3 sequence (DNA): TGTGCCAGCAGTTACGCTCCATCGGGGAGTGCCTACGAGCAGTACTTC.

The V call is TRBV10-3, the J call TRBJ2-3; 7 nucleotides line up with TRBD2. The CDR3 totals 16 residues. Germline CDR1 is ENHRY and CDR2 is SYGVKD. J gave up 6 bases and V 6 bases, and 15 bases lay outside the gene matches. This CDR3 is CAISALKRGAADTQYF. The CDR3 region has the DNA TGTGCCATCAGCGCCTTAAAGCGGGGAGCCGCGGATACGCAGTATTTT.

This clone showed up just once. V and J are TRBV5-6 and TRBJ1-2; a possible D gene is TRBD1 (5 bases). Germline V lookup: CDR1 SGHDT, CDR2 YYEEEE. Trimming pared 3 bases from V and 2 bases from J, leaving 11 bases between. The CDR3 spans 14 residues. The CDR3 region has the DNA TGTGCCAGCAGCTACGGGGGACCGAACTATGGCTACACCTTC. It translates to CASSYGGPNYGYTF.

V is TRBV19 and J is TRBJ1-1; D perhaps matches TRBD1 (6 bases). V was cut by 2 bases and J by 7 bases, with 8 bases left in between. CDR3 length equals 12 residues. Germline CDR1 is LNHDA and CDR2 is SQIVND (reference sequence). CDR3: CASSIQGGEAFF. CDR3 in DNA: TGTGCCAGTAGTATACAAGGGGGTGAAGCTTTCTTT.

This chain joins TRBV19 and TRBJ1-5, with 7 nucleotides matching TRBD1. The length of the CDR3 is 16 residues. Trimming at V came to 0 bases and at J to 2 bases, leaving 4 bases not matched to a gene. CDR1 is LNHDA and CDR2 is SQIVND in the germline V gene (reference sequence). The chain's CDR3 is CASSIDQTGGNQPQHF. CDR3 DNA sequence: TGTGCCAGTAGTATAGATCAAACAGGGGGCAATCAGCCCCAGCATTTT.

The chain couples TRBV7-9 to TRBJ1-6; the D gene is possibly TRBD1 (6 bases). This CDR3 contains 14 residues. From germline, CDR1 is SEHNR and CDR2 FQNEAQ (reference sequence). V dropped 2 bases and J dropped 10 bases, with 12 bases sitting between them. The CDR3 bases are TGTGCCAGCAGCTTAATGCAGGGGTCCTCACCCCTCCACTTT. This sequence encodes CASSLMQGSSPLHF.

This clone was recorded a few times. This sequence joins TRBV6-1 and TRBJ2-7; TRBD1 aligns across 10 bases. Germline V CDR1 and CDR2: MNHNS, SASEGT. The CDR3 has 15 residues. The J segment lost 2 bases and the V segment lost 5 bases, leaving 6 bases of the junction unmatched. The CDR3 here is CASSSGTGVPYEQYF. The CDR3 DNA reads TGTGCCAGCAGTTCCGGGACAGGGGTCCCCTACGAGCAGTACTTC.

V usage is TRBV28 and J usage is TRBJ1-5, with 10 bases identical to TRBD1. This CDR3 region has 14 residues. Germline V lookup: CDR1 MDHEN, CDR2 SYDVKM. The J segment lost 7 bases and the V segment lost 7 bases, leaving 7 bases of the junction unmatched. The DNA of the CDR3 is TGTGCCAGCACCCTGACAGGGGGCGGCCAGCCCCAGCATTTT. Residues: CASTLTGGGQPQHF.

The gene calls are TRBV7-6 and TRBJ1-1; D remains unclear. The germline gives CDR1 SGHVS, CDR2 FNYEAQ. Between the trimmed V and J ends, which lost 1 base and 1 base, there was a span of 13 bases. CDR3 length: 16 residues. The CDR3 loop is CASSLDPLSENTEAFF. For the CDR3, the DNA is TGTGCCAGCAGCTTAGATCCCCTGAGTGAGAACACTGAAGCTTTCTTT.

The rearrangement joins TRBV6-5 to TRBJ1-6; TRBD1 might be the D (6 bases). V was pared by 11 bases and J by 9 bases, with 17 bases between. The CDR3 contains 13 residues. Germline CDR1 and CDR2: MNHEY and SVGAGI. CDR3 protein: CASAGPGVSPLHF. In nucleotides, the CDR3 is TGTGCCTCAGCAGGCCCAGGGGTTTCACCCCTCCACTTT.

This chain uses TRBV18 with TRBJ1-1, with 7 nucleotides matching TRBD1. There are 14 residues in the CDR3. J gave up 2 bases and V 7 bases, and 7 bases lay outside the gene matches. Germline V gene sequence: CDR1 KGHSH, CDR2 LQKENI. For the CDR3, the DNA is TGTGCCAGCTACCAGGACAGGCTCAACACTGAAGCTTTCTTT. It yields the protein CASYQDRLNTEAFF.

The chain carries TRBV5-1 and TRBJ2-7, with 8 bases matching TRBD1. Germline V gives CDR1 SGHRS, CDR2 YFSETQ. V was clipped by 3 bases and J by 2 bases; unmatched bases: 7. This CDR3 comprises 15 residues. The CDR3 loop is CASSSWGQEPYEQYF. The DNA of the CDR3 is TGCGCCAGCAGCTCCTGGGGACAGGAGCCCTACGAGCAGTACTTC.

CDR3 in amino acids: CASSSFWDKNYEQYF. CDR3 DNA sequence: TGTGCCAGCAGTTCGTTCTGGGACAAAAACTACGAGCAGTACTTC. This sequence joins TRBV28 and TRBJ2-7, with D tentatively TRBD1 (6 bases). The CDR3 has 15 amino acids. Germline CDR1 MDHEN, CDR2 SYDVKM. V dropped 4 bases and J dropped 3 bases, with 16 bases sitting between them.

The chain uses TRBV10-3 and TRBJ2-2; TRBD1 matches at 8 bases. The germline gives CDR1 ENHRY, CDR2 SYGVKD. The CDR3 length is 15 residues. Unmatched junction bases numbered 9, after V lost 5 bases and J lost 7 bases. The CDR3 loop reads CAISKDRAGVGELFF. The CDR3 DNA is TGTGCCATCAGTAAGGACAGGGCCGGTGTCGGGGAGCTGTTTTTT.

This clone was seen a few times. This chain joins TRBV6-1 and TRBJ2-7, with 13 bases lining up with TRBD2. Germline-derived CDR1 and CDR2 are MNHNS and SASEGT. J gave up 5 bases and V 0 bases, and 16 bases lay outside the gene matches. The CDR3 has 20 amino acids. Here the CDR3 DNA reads TGTGCCAGCAGTGAAGCGCACATCACTAGCGGGAGGGCCAGTAGCCACGAGCAGTACTTC. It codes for CASSEAHITSGRASSHEQYF.

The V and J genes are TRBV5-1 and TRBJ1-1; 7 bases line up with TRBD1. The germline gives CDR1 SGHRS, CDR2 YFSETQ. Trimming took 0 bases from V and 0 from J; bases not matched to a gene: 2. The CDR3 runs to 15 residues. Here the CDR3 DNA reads TGCGCCAGCAGCTTGGCTGGGACAGTGAACACTGAAGCTTTCTTT. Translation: CASSLAGTVNTEAFF.

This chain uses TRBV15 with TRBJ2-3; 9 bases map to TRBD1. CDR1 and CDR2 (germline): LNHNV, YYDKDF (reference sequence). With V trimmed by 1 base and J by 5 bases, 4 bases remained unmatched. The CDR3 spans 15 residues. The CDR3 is CATSRGQGEVDTQYF. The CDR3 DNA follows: TGTGCCACCAGCAGAGGACAGGGGGAGGTAGATACGCAGTATTTT.

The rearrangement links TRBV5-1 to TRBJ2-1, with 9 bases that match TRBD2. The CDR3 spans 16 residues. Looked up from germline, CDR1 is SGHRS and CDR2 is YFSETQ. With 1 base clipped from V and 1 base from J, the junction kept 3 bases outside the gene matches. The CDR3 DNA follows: TGCGCCAGCAGCTTGATTAGCGGGAGATCCTACAATGAGCAGTTCTTC. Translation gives CASSLISGRSYNEQFF.

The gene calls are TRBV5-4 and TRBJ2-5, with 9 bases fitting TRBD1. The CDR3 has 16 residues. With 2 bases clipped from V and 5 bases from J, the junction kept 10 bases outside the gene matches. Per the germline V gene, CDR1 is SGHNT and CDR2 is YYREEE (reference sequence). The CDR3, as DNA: TGTGCCAGCAGCTTAAACCGGGACAGGGCGTTCGAGACCCAGTACTTC. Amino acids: CASSLNRDRAFETQYF.

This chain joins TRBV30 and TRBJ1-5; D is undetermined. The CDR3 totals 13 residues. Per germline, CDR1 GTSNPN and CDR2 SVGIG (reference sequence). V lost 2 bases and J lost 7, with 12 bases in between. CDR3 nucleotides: TGTGCCTGGAGTCCAAGGAGGGAGCAGCCCCAGCATTTT. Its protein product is CAWSPRREQPQHF.

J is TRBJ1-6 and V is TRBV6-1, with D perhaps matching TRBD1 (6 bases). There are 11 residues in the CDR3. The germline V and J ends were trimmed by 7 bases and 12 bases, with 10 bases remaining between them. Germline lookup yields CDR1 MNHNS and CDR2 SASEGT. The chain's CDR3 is CASKGGLPLHF. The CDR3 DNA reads TGTGCCAGCAAGGGGGGGTTACCCCTCCACTTT.

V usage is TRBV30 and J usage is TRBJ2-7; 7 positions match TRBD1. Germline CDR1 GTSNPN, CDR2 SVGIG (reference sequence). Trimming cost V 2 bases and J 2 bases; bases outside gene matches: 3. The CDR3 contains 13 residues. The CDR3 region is CAWSWDSAYEQYF. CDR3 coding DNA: TGTGCCTGGAGTTGGGACAGCGCCTACGAGCAGTACTTC.

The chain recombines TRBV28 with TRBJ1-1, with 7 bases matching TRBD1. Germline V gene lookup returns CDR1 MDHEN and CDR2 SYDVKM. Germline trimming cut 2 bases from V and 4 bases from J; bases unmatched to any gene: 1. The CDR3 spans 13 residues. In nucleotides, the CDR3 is TGTGCCAGCAGTTTAGCAGGGGGCACTGAAGCTTTCTTT. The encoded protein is CASSLAGGTEAFF.

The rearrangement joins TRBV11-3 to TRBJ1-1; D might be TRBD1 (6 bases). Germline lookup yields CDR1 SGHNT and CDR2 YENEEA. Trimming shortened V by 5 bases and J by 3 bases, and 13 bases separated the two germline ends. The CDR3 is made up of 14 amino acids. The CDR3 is CASSQDSSDTEAFF. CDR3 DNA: TGTGCCAGCAGCCAGGACAGCTCGGACACTGAAGCTTTCTTT.

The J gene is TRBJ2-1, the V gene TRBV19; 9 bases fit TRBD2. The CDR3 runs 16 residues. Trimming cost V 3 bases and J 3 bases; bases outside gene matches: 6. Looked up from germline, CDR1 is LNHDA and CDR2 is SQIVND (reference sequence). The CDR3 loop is CASSMVAGAIYNEQFF. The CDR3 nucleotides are TGTGCCAGTAGTATGGTAGCGGGGGCCATCTACAATGAGCAGTTCTTC.